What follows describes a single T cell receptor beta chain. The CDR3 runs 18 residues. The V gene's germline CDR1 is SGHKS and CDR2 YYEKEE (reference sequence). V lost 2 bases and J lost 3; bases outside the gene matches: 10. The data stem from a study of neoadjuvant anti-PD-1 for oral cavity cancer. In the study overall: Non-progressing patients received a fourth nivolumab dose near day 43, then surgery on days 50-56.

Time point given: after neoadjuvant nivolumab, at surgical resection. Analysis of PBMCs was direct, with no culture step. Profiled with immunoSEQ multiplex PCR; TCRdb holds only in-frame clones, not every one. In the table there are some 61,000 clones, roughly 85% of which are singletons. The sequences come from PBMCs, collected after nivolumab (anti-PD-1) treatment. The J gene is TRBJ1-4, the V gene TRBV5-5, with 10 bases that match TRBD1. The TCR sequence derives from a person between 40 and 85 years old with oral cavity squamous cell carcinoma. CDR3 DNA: TGTGCCAGCAGCTTCTGGACAGGGGGGTCTGCACCTAATGAAAAACTGTTTTTT. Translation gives CASSFWTGGSAPNEKLFF.